One TCR beta chain is described in this entry. Measured with immunoSEQ multiplex PCR; TCRdb has only the in-frame clones, and not every one. The sample shows around 43,000 clones, about 86% of them seen only once. The source of the sample is a study of STAT5B mutations in CD4+ large granular lymphocyte leukemia. Germline loops: CDR1 SGHDT, CDR2 YYEEEE. Trimming pared 4 bases from V and 11 bases from J, leaving 22 bases between. This CDR3 has 14 amino acids. The source material was CD4+ T cells from blood buffy coats. The rearrangement uses TRBV5-6 and TRBJ2-7; D is uncertain. This TCR was sampled from a human donor in good health. The CDR3 region has the DNA TGTGCCAGCAGCGGCTACCGGCAATGGACCAGCAAGTACTTC. This sequence encodes CASSGYRQWTSKYF.